A selection of T cell receptor beta chains follows, all from one sample in a study of cytomegalovirus exposure and HLA in healthy donors. Profiling relied on immunoSEQ multiplex PCR, and the TCRdb table lists in-frame clones only, not all of them. The sample lists some 190,000 clones; over 60% were seen once. The sequencing sample was made of PBMCs. Receptor source: a woman in her thirties or forties in good health and CMV-seronegative. Each CDR3 is given without its conserved first and last residue. Fields, in order: J gene, V gene, CDR3 protein.

>TRBJ2-1|TRBV7-9
ASSAGTSYNEQF
>TRBJ2-1|TRBV27
ASSLLLAGGVNEQF
>TRBJ2-1|TRBV7-9
ASSFGGASGNEQF
>TRBJ2-2|TRBV6-1
ASSASGETGELF
>TRBJ1-2|TRBV13
ASSSDFTKRDRNYGYT
>TRBJ2-2|TRBV11-3
ASSPFRDTGELF
>TRBJ1-4|TRBV10-3
AISRGSAEKLF
>TRBJ1-2|TRBV7-9
ASSTPQGNYGYT
>TRBJ2-3|TRBV2
ASSERGGTIQDTQY
>TRBJ2-3|TRBV7-2
ASRSPGDTQY